This TCR beta chain was obtained from a study of preoperative IRX-2 immunotherapy in early breast cancer. This clone was picked up a small number of times. Treatment described: preoperative locoregional IRX-2 cytokine immunotherapy. This phase Ib study tested locoregional IRX-2 cytokine immunotherapy given before surgery. The CDR3 covers 12 residues. CDR1 is ENHRY and CDR2 is SYGVKD in the germline V gene. V lost 0 bases and J 7 bases, leaving 6 bases between the germline ends. Profiling relied on immunoSEQ multiplex PCR, and the TCRdb table lists in-frame clones only, not all of them. This sample has around 88,000 clones; 86% occur once, and the top ten carry around 2%.

Material: tumor tissue, obtained after IRX-2 immunotherapy. The rearrangement joins TRBV10-3 to TRBJ2-5, with D possibly being TRBD1 (6 bases). This TCR was sampled from a human donor with breast cancer. The CDR3 coding sequence is TGTGCCATCAGTGAGTCGGGGGCGACCCAGTACTTC. Encoded protein: CAISESGATQYF.